These 17 T cell receptor beta chains came from one sample sequenced in a study of CD8+CD57+ T cells in acquired aplastic anemia. Genomic DNA provided the template from which TCR beta VDJ and CDR3 profiles were obtained. TCRdb processed the reads anew with MiXCR; each CDR3 protein has one entry. The table has 200,000 to 250,000 distinct CDR3 sequences, 30% to 40% seen once. The sample taken for sequencing was sorted CD4+, CD8+, or CD8+CD57+ T cells (not recorded which) from PBMCs. Receptors originate from a human donor in good health, serving as a control.

This chain links TRBV7-2 with TRBJ2-7; D call uncertain. This CDR3 comprises 14 residues. Trimming pared 4 bases from V and 2 bases from J, leaving 12 bases between. Germline values: CDR1 SGHTA, CDR2 FQGNSA. This CDR3 reads CASSSFGFPYEQYF. Here the CDR3 DNA reads TGTGCCAGCAGCTCCTTCGGGTTCCCCTACGAGCAGTACTTC.

The chain is built from TRBV5-5 and TRBJ2-2; TRBD1 matches 8 bases. Germline V gene lookup returns CDR1 SGHKS and CDR2 YYEKEE (reference sequence). The CDR3 runs to 15 residues. V was clipped by 5 bases and J by 5 bases; unmatched bases: 8. The CDR3 nucleotides are TGTGCCAGCAGGTTGACAGGGGCAAGAACCGGGGAGCTGTTTTTT. Protein: CASRLTGARTGELFF.

The rearrangement uses TRBV20-1 and TRBJ1-4; D call uncertain. The length of the CDR3 is 11 residues. Per germline, CDR1 DFQATT and CDR2 SNEGSKA (reference sequence). The ends were cut back, 2 bases at V and 7 bases at J, with 5 bases in the middle. The CDR3 DNA reads TGCAGTGCTAGACAAGCTGAAAAACTGTTTTTT. Translated, it gives CSARQAEKLFF.

This clonotype was detected ten times or more. V gene TRBV7-3 combines with J gene TRBJ2-1; 7 nucleotides match TRBD2. J gave up 7 bases and V 4 bases, and 7 bases lay outside the gene matches. This CDR3 has 14 amino acids. CDR1 is SGHTA and CDR2 is FQGTGA in the germline V gene. CDR3 sequence reads: CASSSGLVTNEQFF. CDR3 nucleotides: TGTGCCAGCAGCTCCGGACTAGTCACTAATGAGCAGTTCTTC.

This clonotype was observed many times. The chain couples TRBV20-1 to TRBJ2-1; 7 nucleotides line up with TRBD2. Unmatched junction bases numbered 1, after V lost 1 base and J lost 4 bases. This CDR3 is 13 amino acids long. The germline V gene has CDR1 DFQATT and CDR2 SNEGSKA (reference sequence). CDR3 nucleotide sequence: TGCAGTGCTAGAGCGGGAGGATACAATGAGCAGTTCTTC. Translation gives CSARAGGYNEQFF.

The chain is built from TRBV5-1 and TRBJ1-1, with TRBD1 as a possible D gene (5 bases). CDR3 length: 15 residues. CDR1 and CDR2 (germline): SGHRS, YFSETQ. Trimming shortened V by 0 bases and J by 5 bases, and 14 bases separated the two germline ends. In DNA form, the CDR3 reads TGCGCCAGCAGCTTGGCATTTGGGGGGTTTACTGAAGCTTTCTTT. Protein sequence: CASSLAFGGFTEAFF. The full variable domain, rest sourced from reference TRBV5-1 and TRBJ1-1, is KAGVTQTPRYLIKTRGQQVTLSCSPISGHRSVSWYQQTPGQGLQFLFEYFSETQRNKGNFPGRFSGRQFSNSRSEMNVSTLELGDSALYLCASSLAFGGFTEAFFGQGTRLTVV.

This chain joins TRBV24-1 and TRBJ2-7; no definite D call. Germline V CDR1 and CDR2: KGHDR, SFDVKD. The CDR3 is made up of 14 amino acids. Trimming left V 3 bases short and J 7 bases short, with 15 bases between. CDR3 coding DNA: TGTGCCACCAGTGATGCTATAGTTCCCCTGGAGCAGTACTTC. It encodes CATSDAIVPLEQYF.

With respect to this clonotype: One end of the junction is discordant with germline, which a read error may explain. The chain carries TRBV25-1 and TRBJ1-2; 8 nucleotides line up with TRBD1. This CDR3 has 15 residues. CDR1 is MGHDK, CDR2 SYGVNS, per germline. DNA of the CDR3: TGTGCTAGCAGCAGTGCAGGGGGCGGTTATTATGGCTACACCTTC. Encoded protein: CASSSAGGGYYGYTF.

This CDR3 reads CATSRVGTGVETQYF. CDR3 in DNA: TGTGCCACCAGCAGAGTTGGGACAGGGGTAGAGACCCAGTACTTC. The chain carries TRBV15 and TRBJ2-5; 10 bases match TRBD1. Germline V gene lookup returns CDR1 LNHNV and CDR2 YYDKDF (reference sequence). J gave up 4 bases and V 1 base, and 3 bases lay outside the gene matches. The CDR3 contains 15 residues.

At least ten counts were recorded for this clonotype. The chain has TRBV4-1 and TRBJ2-3, with 14 bases that match TRBD2. V was clipped by 1 base and J by 8 bases; unmatched bases: 5. The CDR3 spans 16 residues. Per germline, CDR1 MGHRA and CDR2 YSYEKL. For the CDR3, the DNA is TGCGCCAGCAGCCAAGCCGGGACTAGCGGGAGACTTACGCAGTATTTT. This encodes CASSQAGTSGRLTQYF.

This clonotype was observed at least ten times. The CDR3 loop is CASSATGTGDFASPLHF. CDR3 in DNA: TGTGCCAGCAGCGCCACCGGGACAGGGGACTTTGCCTCACCCCTCCACTTT. The chain employs TRBV4-2 and TRBJ1-6; TRBD1 aligns across 10 bases. J was trimmed by 10 bases and V by 5 bases; bases with no gene match: 14. CDR1 and CDR2 (germline): LGHNA, YNFKEQ. The CDR3 extends over 17 amino acids.

This clonotype was recorded many times. The rearrangement joins TRBV20-1 to TRBJ1-5, with D possibly TRBD1 on 5 matching bases. The CDR3 loop spans 15 amino acids. Trimming shortened V by 0 bases and J by 6 bases, and 15 bases separated the two germline ends. Germline V CDR1 and CDR2: DFQATT, SNEGSKA (reference sequence). CDR3: CSARDPKSQGQPQHF. DNA for the CDR3: TGCAGTGCTAGAGATCCAAAGTCTCAGGGTCAGCCCCAGCATTTT.

This clonotype has ten or more counts. This chain joins TRBV19 and TRBJ2-4, with D perhaps matching TRBD2 (6 bases). The CDR3 has 13 amino acids. Germline V gives CDR1 LNHDA, CDR2 SQIVND (reference sequence). V was clipped by 7 bases and J by 0 bases, with 7 bases between them. The CDR3 DNA reads TGTGCCAGTATGGGACTAGCCAAAAACATTCAGTACTTC. It is translated as CASMGLAKNIQYF.

The chain carries TRBV10-3 and TRBJ1-1; TRBD1 is a possible D gene (6 bases). This CDR3 region has 15 residues. The V gene lost 5 bases and the J gene lost 6 bases, with 19 bases spanning the gap. Germline assignment: CDR1 ENHRY and CDR2 SYGVKD. Written as DNA, the CDR3 is TGTGCCATCAGTAAGAGGGGGGCCCACCGGGCTGAAGCTTTCTTT. It specifies CAISKRGAHRAEAFF.

This clonotype was detected a few times. The J gene is TRBJ1-1, the V gene TRBV5-6; possible D gene TRBD1, 6 bases. CDR1 SGHDT and CDR2 YYEEEE come from the germline V gene. V was trimmed by 2 bases and J by 1 base, leaving 9 bases between them. The CDR3 extends over 14 amino acids. The CDR3 coding sequence is TGTGCCAGCAGCTTTCAGGGGCAGAACACTGAAGCTTTCTTT. It is translated as CASSFQGQNTEAFF.

This clonotype was recorded at least ten times. The CDR3 loop is CSARKTGSNQPQHF. In DNA form, the CDR3 reads TGCAGTGCTCGCAAAACAGGTAGCAATCAGCCCCAGCATTTT. The chain links TRBV20-1 to TRBJ1-5; possible D gene TRBD1, 5 bases. The length of the CDR3 is 14 residues. From germline, CDR1 is DFQATT and CDR2 SNEGSKA (reference sequence). V was shortened by 5 bases and J by 0 bases, with 11 bases between the two germline ends.

This clonotype was detected many times. The chain has TRBV5-1 and TRBJ1-1; no firm D call. This CDR3 spans 15 amino acids. CDR1 and CDR2 from the germline V gene are SGHRS and YFSETQ. V lost 0 bases to trimming and J lost 1 base, with 10 bases between them. CDR3 sequence (DNA): TGCGCCAGCAGCTTGGATCGGCCGGCGAACACTGAAGCTTTCTTT. Its translation is CASSLDRPANTEAFF.